This T cell receptor (beta chain) was obtained from a study of cytotoxic CD8 clonotypes in ibrutinib-treated CLL. About the study: Sequencing produced an average of around 250,000 productive templates and approximately 90,000 productive rearrangements per sample. Overall study results and limits: Baseline clonality was higher than in age-matched healthy donors and moved in step with circulating CD8+ T-cell counts.

V lost 1 base to trimming and J lost 2 bases, with 14 bases between them. The germline V gene encodes CDR1 MGHRA and CDR2 YSYEKL. The CDR3 sequence is 17 residues long. This clone was picked up a small number of times. The target antigen is unknown. The repertoire was sequenced with immunoSEQ multiplex PCR; TCRdb's copy has only in-frame clones and lacks some. The top ten hold around 30% of the sample, which has 30,000 to 35,000 clones, almost 70% seen once. This receptor was identified in a human donor with chronic lymphocytic leukemia. Sequenced material: PBMCs, taken before ibrutinib treatment. The rearrangement joins TRBV4-1 to TRBJ2-2; unclear D gene. Written as DNA, the CDR3 is TGCGCCAGCAGCCAAGTCTTGAGGACCCAAAACACCGGGGAGCTGTTTTTT. Its translation: CASSQVLRTQNTGELFF.